The 19 T cell receptor beta chains below come from one sample, sequenced in a study of blood T cell repertoires in COVID-19. Sequencing was performed with immunoSEQ multiplex PCR; in TCRdb, only in-frame clones are kept and a portion is missing. In the table there are roughly 200,000 clones, approximately 85% of which are singletons. Input material: peripheral blood. These receptors all stem from a human donor with active or convalescent COVID-19. The donor label of this sample is uncertain.

This clone was counted only a few times. The rearrangement joins TRBV11-2 to TRBJ2-5, with TRBD1 matching over 9 bases. The CDR3 consists of 18 residues. The V and J ends lost 3 bases and 5 bases, in that order; junction bases with no gene match: 16. Germline V gene sequence: CDR1 SGHAT, CDR2 FQNNGV. CDR3 protein: CASSLRRPQGAVEETQYF. The CDR3 DNA follows: TGTGCCAGCAGCTTGCGGCGCCCACAGGGGGCAGTTGAGGAGACCCAGTACTTC.

This chain joins TRBV28 and TRBJ1-2; 7 positions agree with TRBD1. This CDR3 has 13 amino acids. The germline V gene encodes CDR1 MDHEN and CDR2 SYDVKM. With V trimmed by 7 bases and J by 2 bases, 4 bases remained unmatched. CDR3 amino acids: CASNAGGNYGYTF. The DNA of the CDR3 is TGTGCCAGCAACGCAGGGGGGAACTATGGCTACACCTTC.

The V and J genes are TRBV6-6 and TRBJ1-2, with TRBD1 as a possible D gene (6 bases). The CDR3 length is 14 residues. Germline CDR1 MNHNY, CDR2 SVGAGI (reference sequence). V was clipped by 7 bases and J by 0 bases, with 12 bases between them. The CDR3 here is CASNHRDSNYGYTF. DNA for the CDR3: TGTGCCAGCAACCACAGGGATTCTAACTATGGCTACACCTTC.

This sequence joins TRBV7-9 and TRBJ1-2; weak D call: TRBD1 (5 bases). The V end was cut by 5 bases, the J end by 3 bases, with 16 bases between. The CDR3 is made up of 15 amino acids. Germline CDR1 reads SEHNR; CDR2 reads FQNEAQ (reference sequence). The CDR3 loop reads CASSPPGGFDYGYTF. DNA for the CDR3: TGTGCCAGCAGCCCCCCTGGGGGGTTCGACTATGGCTACACCTTC.

The rearrangement joins TRBV7-9 to TRBJ1-5; 9 bases fit TRBD1. In germline, CDR1 is SEHNR, CDR2 FQNEAQ (reference sequence). The V segment lost 5 bases and the J segment 6 bases; nucleotides outside the gene matches: 5. This CDR3 is built from 14 residues. CDR3 sequence: CASSLQGAVQPQHF. CDR3 in DNA: TGTGCCAGCAGCCTACAGGGGGCGGTTCAGCCCCAGCATTTT.

The chain couples TRBV5-4 to TRBJ2-2; weak D call: TRBD2 (5 bases). Germline loops: CDR1 SGHNT, CDR2 YYREEE (reference sequence). V was cut by 0 bases and J by 2 bases, with 8 bases left in between. The CDR3 length is 15 residues. The CDR3 nucleotides read TGTGCCAGCAGCTTGGCCGGGATTAACACCGGGGAGCTGTTTTTT. This gives the protein CASSLAGINTGELFF.

This chain joins TRBV28 and TRBJ2-5, with TRBD2 matching 8 bases. The germline gives CDR1 MDHEN, CDR2 SYDVKM. The ends lost 7 bases at V and 14 bases at J; junction bases unmatched: 18. The CDR3 sequence is 14 residues long. The CDR3 reads CASTNPGLGETGYF. The CDR3 region has the DNA TGTGCCAGCACCAACCCGGGACTAGGAGAGACCGGATACTTC.

The rearrangement uses TRBV6-5 and TRBJ1-1, with D tentatively TRBD1 (6 bases). Trimming took 10 bases from V and 1 from J, leaving 19 bases between them. Germline loops: CDR1 MNHEY, CDR2 SVGAGI. The CDR3 runs 15 residues. CDR3 in amino acids: CATRTATLRNTEAFF. In DNA form, the CDR3 reads TGTGCCACACGGACAGCCACTCTTAGGAACACTGAAGCTTTCTTT.

The genes are TRBV6-5 and TRBJ1-1; 7 nucleotides line up with TRBD1. Germline trimming cut 8 bases from V and 0 bases from J; bases unmatched to any gene: 3. CDR3 length equals 13 residues. Germline values: CDR1 MNHEY, CDR2 SVGAGI. The CDR3 region is CASWDRLNTEAFF. The CDR3 DNA is TGTGCCAGCTGGGACAGATTGAACACTGAAGCTTTCTTT.

CDR3: CASSLDFRGGTGELFF. CDR3 sequence (DNA): TGTGCCAGCAGCTTAGATTTCCGGGGAGGCACCGGGGAGCTGTTTTTT. The chain has TRBV7-9 and TRBJ2-2, with a tentative D call TRBD2 (6 bases). Trimming pared 1 base from V and 4 bases from J, leaving 13 bases between. This CDR3 comprises 16 residues. Germline CDR1 SEHNR, CDR2 FQNEAQ (reference sequence). Supplemented by reference TRBV7-9 and TRBJ2-2, the full variable domain reads DTGVSQNPRHKITKRGQNVTFRCDPISEHNRLYWYRQTLGQGPEFLTYFQNEAQLEKSRLLSDRFSAERPKGSFSTLEIQRTEQGDSAMYLCASSLDFRGGTGELFFGEGSRLTVL.

V gene TRBV11-2 combines with J gene TRBJ2-7, with 9 bases fitting TRBD2. V shed 0 bases, J shed 6 bases, and the junction held 15 bases outside the gene matches. CDR1 is SGHAT, CDR2 FQNNGV, per germline. This CDR3 has 18 residues. The CDR3 reads CASSLEPPSGTHSPEQYF. DNA for the CDR3: TGTGCCAGCAGCTTAGAACCCCCTAGCGGGACCCACTCTCCCGAGCAGTACTTC.

The chain couples TRBV6-6 to TRBJ1-6; 9 nucleotides align to TRBD1. Losses at the gene ends were 2 bases for V and 9 bases for J; bases not matched to a gene: 5. Per germline, CDR1 MNHNY and CDR2 SVGAGI (reference sequence). The CDR3 covers 15 residues. The chain's CDR3 is CASSYGTGRSSPLHF. CDR3 nucleotides: TGTGCCAGCAGTTACGGGACAGGGAGAAGTTCACCCCTCCACTTT.

The rearrangement links TRBV5-4 to TRBJ1-2; 8 nucleotides line up with TRBD1. Looked up from germline, CDR1 is SGHNT and CDR2 is YYREEE (reference sequence). The CDR3 is made up of 17 amino acids. V gave up 0 bases and J gave up 3 bases; unmatched junction bases: 10. The CDR3 loop reads CASSLGQGANRYYGYTF. Written as DNA, the CDR3 is TGTGCCAGCAGCTTGGGGCAGGGGGCAAATCGCTACTATGGCTACACCTTC.

The count of this clone is one. The CDR3 region has the DNA TGTGCCAGCAGCCAAGATAACACCCAGGGGGCGCGAGGTGGCTACACCTTC. This gives the protein CASSQDNTQGARGGYTF. The chain uses TRBV4-2 and TRBJ1-2, with 8 positions matching TRBD1. Germline V gene data show CDR1 as LGHNA and CDR2 as YNFKEQ. This CDR3 comprises 17 residues. Trimming cost V 0 bases and J 7 bases; bases outside gene matches: 13.

This chain uses TRBV7-2 with TRBJ2-7; the D gene is possibly TRBD1 (6 bases). V was trimmed by 4 bases and J by 4 bases, leaving 17 bases between them. The CDR3 runs 15 residues. Germline V gene data show CDR1 as SGHTA and CDR2 as FQGNSA. CDR3: CASSSLPGHAYEQYF. In nucleotides, the CDR3 is TGTGCCAGCAGCTCCCTTCCGGGACACGCTTACGAGCAGTACTTC.

V gene TRBV6-5 combines with J gene TRBJ2-7; 7 nucleotides align to TRBD1. The CDR3 is 15 residues long. With V trimmed by 0 bases and J by 0 bases, 2 bases remained unmatched. Per the germline V gene, CDR1 is MNHEY and CDR2 is SVGAGI. In DNA form, the CDR3 reads TGTGCCAGCAGTTACTCGGGGGACAGCTCCTACGAGCAGTACTTC. Its protein is CASSYSGDSSYEQYF.

The V gene is TRBV5-1, the J gene TRBJ1-2, with 7 positions matching TRBD1. The CDR3 length is 13 residues. Per germline, CDR1 SGHRS and CDR2 YFSETQ. V lost 0 bases to trimming and J lost 4 bases; unmatched junction nucleotides: 0. This CDR3 is CASSLAGGYGYTF. The CDR3 DNA is TGCGCCAGCAGCTTGGCAGGGGGCTATGGCTACACCTTC.

J is TRBJ1-3 and V is TRBV7-9; tentatively, D is TRBD1 (6 bases). This CDR3 has 15 residues. Between the trimmed V and J ends, which lost 6 bases and 2 bases, there was a span of 14 bases. Germline lookup yields CDR1 SEHNR and CDR2 FQNEAQ (reference sequence). In DNA form, the CDR3 reads TGTGCCAGCAGTCTACAGGGAGTCCCTGGAAACACCATATATTTT. Protein product: CASSLQGVPGNTIYF.

This clone has just a few counts. J is TRBJ1-1 and V is TRBV6-1; no clear D. Germline assignment: CDR1 MNHNS and CDR2 SASEGT. The CDR3 totals 14 residues. V shed 2 bases and J shed 5 bases, with 12 bases lying between them. This CDR3 reads CASSEHGGRTEAFF. Here the CDR3 DNA reads TGTGCCAGCAGTGAACACGGAGGTCGAACTGAAGCTTTCTTT.